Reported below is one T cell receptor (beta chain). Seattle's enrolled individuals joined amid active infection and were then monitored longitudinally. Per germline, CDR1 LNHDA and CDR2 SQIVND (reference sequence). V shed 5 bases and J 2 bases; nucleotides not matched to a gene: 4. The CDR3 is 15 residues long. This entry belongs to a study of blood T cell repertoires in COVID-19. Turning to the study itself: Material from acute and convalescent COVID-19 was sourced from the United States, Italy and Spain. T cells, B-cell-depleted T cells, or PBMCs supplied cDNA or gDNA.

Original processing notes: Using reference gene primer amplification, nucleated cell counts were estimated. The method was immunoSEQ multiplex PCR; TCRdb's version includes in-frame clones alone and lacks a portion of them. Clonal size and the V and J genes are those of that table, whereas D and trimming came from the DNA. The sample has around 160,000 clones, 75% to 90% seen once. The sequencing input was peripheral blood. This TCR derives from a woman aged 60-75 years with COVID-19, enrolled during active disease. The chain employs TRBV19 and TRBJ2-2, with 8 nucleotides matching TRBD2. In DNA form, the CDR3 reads TGTGCCAGTAGTCCAAGCGGGGGTAACACCGGGGAGCTGTTTTTT. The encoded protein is CASSPSGGNTGELFF. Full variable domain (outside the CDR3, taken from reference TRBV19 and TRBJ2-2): DGGITQSPKYLFRKEGQNVTLSCEQNLNHDAMYWYRQDPGQGLRLIYYSQIVNDFQKGDIAEGYSVSREKKESFPLTVTSAQKNPTAFYLCASSPSGGNTGELFFGEGSRLTVL.